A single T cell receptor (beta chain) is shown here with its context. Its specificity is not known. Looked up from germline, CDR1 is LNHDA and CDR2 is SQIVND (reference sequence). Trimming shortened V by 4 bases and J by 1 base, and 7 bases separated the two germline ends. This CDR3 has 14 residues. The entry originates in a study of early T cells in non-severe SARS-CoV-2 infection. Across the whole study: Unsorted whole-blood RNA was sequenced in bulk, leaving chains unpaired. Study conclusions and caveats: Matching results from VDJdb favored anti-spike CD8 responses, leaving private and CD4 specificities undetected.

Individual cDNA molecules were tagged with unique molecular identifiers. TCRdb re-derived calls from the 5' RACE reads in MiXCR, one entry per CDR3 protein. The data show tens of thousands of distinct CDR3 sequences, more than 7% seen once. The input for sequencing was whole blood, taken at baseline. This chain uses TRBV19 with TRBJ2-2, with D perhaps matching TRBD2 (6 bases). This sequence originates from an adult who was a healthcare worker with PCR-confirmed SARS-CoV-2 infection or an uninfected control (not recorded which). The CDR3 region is CASSRLGNTGELFF. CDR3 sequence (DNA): TGTGCCAGTAGTAGACTAGGGAACACCGGGGAGCTGTTTTTT.